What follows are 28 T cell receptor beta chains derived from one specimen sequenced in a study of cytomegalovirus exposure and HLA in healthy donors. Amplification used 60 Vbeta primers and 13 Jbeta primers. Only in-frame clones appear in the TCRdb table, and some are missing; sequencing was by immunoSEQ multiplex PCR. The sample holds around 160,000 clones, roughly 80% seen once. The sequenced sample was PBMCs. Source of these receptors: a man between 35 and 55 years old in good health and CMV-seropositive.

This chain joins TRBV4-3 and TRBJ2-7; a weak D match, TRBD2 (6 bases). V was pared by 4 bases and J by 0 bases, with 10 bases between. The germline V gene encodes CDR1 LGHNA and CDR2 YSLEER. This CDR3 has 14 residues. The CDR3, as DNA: TGCGCCAGCAGCCCCTCGCGGGACTCCTACGAGCAGTACTTC. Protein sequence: CASSPSRDSYEQYF.

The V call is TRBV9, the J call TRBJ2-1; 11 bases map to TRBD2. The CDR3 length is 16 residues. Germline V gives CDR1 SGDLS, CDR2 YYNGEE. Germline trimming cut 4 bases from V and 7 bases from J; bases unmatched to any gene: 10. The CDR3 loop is CASSMISGRALNEQFF. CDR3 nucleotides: TGTGCCAGCAGCATGATTAGCGGGAGGGCTTTGAATGAGCAGTTCTTC.

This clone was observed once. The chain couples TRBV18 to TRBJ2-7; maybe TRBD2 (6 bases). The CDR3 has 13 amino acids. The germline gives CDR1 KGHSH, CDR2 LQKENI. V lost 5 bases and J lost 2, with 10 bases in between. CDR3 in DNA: TGTGCCAGCTCAACCAGGGAGGCCTACGAGCAGTACTTC. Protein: CASSTREAYEQYF. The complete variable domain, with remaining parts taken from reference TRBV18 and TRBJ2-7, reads NAGVMQNPRHLVRRRGQEARLRCSPMKGHSHVYWYRQLPEEGLKFMVYLQKENIIDESGMPKERFSAEFPKEGPSILRIQQVVRGDSAAYFCASSTREAYEQYFGPGTRLTVT.

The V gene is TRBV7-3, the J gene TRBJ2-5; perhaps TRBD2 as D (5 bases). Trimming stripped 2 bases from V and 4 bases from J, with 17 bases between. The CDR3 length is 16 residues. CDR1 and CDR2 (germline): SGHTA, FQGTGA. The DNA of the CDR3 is TGTGCCAGCAGCTTATCGACTCGAAATGGGAGAGAGACCCAGTACTTC. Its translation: CASSLSTRNGRETQYF.

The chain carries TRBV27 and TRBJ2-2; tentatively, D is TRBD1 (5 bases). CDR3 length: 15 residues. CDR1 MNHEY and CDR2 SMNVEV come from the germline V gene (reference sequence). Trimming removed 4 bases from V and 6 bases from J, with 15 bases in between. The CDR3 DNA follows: TGTGCCAGCAGTTCACTATTACAGGCTTCCGGGGAGCTGTTTTTT. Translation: CASSSLLQASGELFF.

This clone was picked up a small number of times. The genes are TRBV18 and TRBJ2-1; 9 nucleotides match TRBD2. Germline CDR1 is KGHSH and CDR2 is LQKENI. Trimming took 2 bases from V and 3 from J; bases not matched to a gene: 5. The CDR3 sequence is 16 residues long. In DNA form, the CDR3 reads TGTGCCAGCTCACCAAATAGCGGGAGTTACTACAATGAGCAGTTCTTC. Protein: CASSPNSGSYYNEQFF.

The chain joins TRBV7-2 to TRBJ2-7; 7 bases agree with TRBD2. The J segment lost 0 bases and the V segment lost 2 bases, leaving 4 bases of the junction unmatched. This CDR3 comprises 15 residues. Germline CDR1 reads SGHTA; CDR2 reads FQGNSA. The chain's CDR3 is CASSLMLAASYEQYF. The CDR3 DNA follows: TGTGCCAGCAGCTTAATGCTAGCGGCCTCCTACGAGCAGTACTTC.

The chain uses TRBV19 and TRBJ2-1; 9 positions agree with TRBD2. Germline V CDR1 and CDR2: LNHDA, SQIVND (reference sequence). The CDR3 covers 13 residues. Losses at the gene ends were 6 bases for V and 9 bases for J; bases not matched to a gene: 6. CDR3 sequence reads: CASRWGGRGEQFF. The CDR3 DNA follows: TGTGCCAGTAGATGGGGCGGGAGGGGTGAGCAGTTCTTC.

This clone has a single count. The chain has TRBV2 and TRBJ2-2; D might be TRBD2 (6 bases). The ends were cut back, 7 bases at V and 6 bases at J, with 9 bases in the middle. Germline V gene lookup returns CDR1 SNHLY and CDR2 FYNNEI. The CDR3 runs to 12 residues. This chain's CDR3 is CASNRGSGELFF. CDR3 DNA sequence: TGTGCCAGCAATCGGGGGTCCGGGGAGCTGTTTTTT. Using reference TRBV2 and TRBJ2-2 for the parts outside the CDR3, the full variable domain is EPEVTQTPSHQVTQMGQEVILRCVPISNHLYFYWYRQILGQKVEFLVSFYNNEISEKSEIFDDQFSVERPDGSNFTLKIRSTKLEDSAMYFCASNRGSGELFFGEGSRLTVL.

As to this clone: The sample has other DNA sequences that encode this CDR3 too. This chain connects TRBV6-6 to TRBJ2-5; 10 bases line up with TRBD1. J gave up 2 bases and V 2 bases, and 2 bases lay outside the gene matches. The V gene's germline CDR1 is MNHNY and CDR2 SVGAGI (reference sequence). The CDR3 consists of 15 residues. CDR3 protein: CASSYGQGGQETQYF. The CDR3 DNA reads TGTGCCAGCAGTTACGGACAGGGGGGGCAAGAGACCCAGTACTTC.

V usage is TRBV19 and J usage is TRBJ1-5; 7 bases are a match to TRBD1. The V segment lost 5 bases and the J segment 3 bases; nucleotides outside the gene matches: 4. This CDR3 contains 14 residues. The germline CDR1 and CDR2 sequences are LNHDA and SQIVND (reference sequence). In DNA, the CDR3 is TGTGCCAGTAGTTCGGGACAGATCAATCAGCCCCAGCATTTT. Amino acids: CASSSGQINQPQHF.

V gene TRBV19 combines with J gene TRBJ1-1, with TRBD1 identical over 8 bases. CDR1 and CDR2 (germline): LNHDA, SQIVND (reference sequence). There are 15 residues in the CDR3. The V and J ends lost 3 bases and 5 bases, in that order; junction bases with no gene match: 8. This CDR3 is CASSINQGARTEAFF. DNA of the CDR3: TGTGCCAGTAGTATCAATCAGGGGGCAAGGACTGAAGCTTTCTTT.

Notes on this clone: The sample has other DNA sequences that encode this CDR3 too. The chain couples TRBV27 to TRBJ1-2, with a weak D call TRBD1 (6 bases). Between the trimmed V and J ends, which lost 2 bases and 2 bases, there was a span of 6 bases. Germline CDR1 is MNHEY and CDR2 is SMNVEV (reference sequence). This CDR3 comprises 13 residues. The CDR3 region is CASSLGQNYGYTF. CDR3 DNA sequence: TGTGCCAGCAGTTTAGGACAGAACTATGGCTACACCTTC.

In DNA, the CDR3 is TGTGCCAGCAGCTTAGCGTCCGGGGTAGGTCAGCCCCAGCATTTT. It encodes CASSLASGVGQPQHF. The chain carries TRBV7-2 and TRBJ1-5; D not certain. V was trimmed by 0 bases and J by 6 bases, leaving 12 bases between them. Germline lookup yields CDR1 SGHTA and CDR2 FQGNSA. CDR3 size: 15 residues.

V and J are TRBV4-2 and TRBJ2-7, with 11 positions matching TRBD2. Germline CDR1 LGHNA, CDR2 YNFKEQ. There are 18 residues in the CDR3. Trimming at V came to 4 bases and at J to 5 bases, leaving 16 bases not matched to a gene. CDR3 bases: TGTGCCAGCAGCCCCAGTGGGGCTAGCGGGAGGTCTTGGAACGAGCAGTACTTC. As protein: CASSPSGASGRSWNEQYF.

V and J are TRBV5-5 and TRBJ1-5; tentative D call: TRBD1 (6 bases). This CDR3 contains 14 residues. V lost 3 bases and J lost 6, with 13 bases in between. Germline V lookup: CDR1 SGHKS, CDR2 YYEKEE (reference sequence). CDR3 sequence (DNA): TGTGCCAGCAGCTACAGGGTTGAAAGTCAGCCCCAGCATTTT. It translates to CASSYRVESQPQHF.

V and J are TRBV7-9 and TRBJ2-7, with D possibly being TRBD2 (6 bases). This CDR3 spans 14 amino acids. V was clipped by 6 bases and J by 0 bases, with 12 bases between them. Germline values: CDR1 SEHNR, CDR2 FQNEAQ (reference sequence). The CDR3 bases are TGTGCCAGCAGACGGGACTTCAGCTCCTACGAGCAGTACTTC. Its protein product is CASRRDFSSYEQYF.

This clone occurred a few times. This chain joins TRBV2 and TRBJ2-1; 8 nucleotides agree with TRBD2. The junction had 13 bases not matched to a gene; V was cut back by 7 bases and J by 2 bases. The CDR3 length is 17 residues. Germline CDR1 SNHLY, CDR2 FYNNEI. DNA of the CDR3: TGTGCCAGCACCACGACTTGGGCGGGAGGAACCTACAATGAGCAGTTCTTC. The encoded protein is CASTTTWAGGTYNEQFF.

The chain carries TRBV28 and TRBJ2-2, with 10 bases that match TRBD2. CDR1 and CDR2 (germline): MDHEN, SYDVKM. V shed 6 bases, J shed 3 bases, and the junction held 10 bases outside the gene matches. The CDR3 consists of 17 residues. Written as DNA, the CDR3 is TGTGCCAGCAGACTAGGGCCCCTAGCGGGAGACACCGGGGAGCTGTTTTTT. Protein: CASRLGPLAGDTGELFF.

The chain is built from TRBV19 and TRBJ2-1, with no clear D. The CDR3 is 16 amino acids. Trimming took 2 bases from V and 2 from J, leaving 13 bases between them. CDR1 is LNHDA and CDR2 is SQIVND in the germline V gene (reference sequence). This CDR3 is CASSISSVRAYNEQFF. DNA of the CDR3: TGTGCCAGTAGTATATCATCCGTCCGCGCCTACAATGAGCAGTTCTTC. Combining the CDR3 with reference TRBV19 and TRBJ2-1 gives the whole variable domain DGGITQSPKYLFRKEGQNVTLSCEQNLNHDAMYWYRQDPGQGLRLIYYSQIVNDFQKGDIAEGYSVSREKKESFPLTVTSAQKNPTAFYLCASSISSVRAYNEQFFGPGTRLTVL.

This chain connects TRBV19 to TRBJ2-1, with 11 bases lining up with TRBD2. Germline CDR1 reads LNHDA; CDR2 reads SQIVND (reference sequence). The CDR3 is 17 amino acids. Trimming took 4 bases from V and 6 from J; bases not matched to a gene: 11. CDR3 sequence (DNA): TGTGCCAGTAGTACTCAGCGACTGACTAGCGGGGTCAATGAGCAGTTCTTC. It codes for CASSTQRLTSGVNEQFF.

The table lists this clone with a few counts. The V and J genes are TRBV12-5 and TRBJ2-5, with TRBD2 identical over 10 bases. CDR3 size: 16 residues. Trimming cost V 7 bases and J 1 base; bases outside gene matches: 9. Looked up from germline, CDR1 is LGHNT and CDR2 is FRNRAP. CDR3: CASASTSGLAQETQYF. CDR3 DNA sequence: TGTGCTAGTGCCTCGACTAGCGGGCTTGCCCAAGAGACCCAGTACTTC.

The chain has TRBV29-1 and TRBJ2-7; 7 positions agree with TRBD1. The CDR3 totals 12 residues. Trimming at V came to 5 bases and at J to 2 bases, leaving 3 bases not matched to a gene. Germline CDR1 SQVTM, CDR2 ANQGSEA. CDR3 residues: CSVYDRAYEQYF. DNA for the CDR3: TGCAGCGTTTATGACAGGGCCTACGAGCAGTACTTC.

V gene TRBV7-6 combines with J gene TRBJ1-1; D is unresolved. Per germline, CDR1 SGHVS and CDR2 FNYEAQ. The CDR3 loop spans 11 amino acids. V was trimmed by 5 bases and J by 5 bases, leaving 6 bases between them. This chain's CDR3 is CASSAGTEAFF. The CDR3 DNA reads TGTGCCAGCAGCGCGGGTACTGAAGCTTTCTTT.

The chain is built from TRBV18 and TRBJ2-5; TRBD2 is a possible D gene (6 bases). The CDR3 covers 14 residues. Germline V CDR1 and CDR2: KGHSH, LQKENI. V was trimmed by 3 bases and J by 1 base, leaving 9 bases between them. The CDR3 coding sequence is TGTGCCAGCTCACCGGGACTCGGCCAAGAGACCCAGTACTTC. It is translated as CASSPGLGQETQYF.

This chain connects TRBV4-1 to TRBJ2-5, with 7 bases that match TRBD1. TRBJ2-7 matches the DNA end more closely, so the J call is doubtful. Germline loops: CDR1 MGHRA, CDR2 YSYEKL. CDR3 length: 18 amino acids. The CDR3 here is CASSPRTGRRYSNYEQYF. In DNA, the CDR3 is TGCGCCAGCAGCCCTCGGACAGGTCGTAGGTACAGCAACTACGAGCAGTACTTC.

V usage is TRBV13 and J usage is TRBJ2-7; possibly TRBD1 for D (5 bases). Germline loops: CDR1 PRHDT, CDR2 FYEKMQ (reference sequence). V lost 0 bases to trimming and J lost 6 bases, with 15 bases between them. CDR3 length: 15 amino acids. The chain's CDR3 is CASSLGLSGRGEQYF. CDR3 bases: TGTGCCAGCAGCTTAGGACTCAGTGGAAGGGGCGAGCAGTACTTC. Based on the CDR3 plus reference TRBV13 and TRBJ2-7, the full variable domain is AAGVIQSPRHLIKEKRETATLKCYPIPRHDTVYWYQQGPGQDPQFLISFYEKMQSDKGSIPDRFSAQQFSDYHSELNMSSLELGDSALYFCASSLGLSGRGEQYFGPGTRLTVT.

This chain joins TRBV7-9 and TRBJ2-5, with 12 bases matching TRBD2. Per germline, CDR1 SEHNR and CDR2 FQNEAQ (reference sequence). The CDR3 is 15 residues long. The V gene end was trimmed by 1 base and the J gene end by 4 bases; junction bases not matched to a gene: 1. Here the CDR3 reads CASSLGGLAGETQYF. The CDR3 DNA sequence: TGTGCCAGCAGCTTAGGGGGACTAGCGGGAGAGACCCAGTACTTC.